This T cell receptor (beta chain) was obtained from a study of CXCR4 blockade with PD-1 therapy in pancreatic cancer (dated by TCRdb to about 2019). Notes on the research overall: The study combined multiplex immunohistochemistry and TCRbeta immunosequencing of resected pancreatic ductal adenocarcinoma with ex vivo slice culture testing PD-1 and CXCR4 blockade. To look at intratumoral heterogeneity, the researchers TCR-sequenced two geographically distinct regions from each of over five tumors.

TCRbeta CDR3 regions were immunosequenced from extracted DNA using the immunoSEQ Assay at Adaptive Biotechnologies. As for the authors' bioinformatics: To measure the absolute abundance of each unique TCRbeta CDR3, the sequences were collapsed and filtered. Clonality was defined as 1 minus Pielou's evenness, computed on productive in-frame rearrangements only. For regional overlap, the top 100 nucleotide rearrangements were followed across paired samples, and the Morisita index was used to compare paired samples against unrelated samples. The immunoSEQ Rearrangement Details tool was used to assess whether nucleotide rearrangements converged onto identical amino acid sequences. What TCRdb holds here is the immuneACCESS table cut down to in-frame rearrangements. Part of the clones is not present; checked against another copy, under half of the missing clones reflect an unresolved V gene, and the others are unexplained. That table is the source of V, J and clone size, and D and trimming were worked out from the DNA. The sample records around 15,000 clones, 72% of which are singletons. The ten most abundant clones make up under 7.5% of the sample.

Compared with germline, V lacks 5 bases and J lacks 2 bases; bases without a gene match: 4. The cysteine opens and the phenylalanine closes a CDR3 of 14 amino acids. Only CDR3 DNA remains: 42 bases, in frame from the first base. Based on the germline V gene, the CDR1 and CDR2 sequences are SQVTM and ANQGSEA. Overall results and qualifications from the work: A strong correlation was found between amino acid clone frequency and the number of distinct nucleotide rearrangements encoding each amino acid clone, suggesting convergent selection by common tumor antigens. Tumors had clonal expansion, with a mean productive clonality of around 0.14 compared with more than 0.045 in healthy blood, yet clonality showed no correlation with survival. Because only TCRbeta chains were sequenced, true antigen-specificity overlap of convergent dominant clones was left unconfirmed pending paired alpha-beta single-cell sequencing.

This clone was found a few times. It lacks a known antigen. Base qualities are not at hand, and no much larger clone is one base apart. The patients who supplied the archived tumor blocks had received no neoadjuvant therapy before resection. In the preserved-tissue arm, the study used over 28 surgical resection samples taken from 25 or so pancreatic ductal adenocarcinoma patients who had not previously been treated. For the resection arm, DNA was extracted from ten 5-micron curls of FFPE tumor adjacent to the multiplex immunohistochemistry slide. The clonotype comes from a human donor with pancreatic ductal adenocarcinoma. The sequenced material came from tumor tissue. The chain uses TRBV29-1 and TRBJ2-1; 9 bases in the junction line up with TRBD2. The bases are TGCAGCGTTTTAGCGGGAGCAGCCTACAATGAGCAGTTCTTC. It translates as CSVLAGAAYNEQFF.